This T cell receptor beta chain was sequenced in a study of blood T cell repertoires in COVID-19. This clone was picked up one time. Original data processing: Researchers report that nucleated cell counts were estimated from reference gene primer amplification. Profiling relied on immunoSEQ multiplex PCR, and the TCRdb table lists in-frame clones only, not all of them. V and J calls and clone size are those listed in that table; D and trimming were worked out from the DNA. The sample gives about 36,000 clones, around four fifths of which show up once; roughly an eighth is in the top ten. The TCR originated in a human donor in a cohort sampled during active COVID-19. Sample: peripheral blood.

In nucleotides, the CDR3 is TGCGCCAGCTCAGCGGGGGGTAATTCGGATGAGCAGTTCTTC. Residues: CASSAGGNSDEQFF. The V call is TRBV5-1, the J call TRBJ2-1; 9 bases match TRBD2. V gave up 7 bases and J gave up 8 bases; unmatched junction bases: 10. The CDR3 is 14 amino acids. Looked up from germline, CDR1 is SGHRS and CDR2 is YFSETQ. Combining the CDR3 with reference TRBV5-1 and TRBJ2-1 gives the whole variable domain KAGVTQTPRYLIKTRGQQVTLSCSPISGHRSVSWYQQTPGQGLQFLFEYFSETQRNKGNFPGRFSGRQFSNSRSEMNVSTLELGDSALYLCASSAGGNSDEQFFGPGTRLTVL.